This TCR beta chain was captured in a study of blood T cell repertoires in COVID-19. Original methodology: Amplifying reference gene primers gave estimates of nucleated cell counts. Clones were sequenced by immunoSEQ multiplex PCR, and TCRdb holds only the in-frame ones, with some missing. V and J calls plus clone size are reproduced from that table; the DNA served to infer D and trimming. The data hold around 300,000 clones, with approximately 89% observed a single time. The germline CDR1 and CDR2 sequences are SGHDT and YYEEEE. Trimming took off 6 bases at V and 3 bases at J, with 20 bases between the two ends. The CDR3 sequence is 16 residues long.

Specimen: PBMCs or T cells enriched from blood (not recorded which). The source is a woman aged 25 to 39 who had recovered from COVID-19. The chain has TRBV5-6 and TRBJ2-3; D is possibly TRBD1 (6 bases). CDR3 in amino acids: CASTIRTVRRTDTQYF. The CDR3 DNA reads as TGTGCCAGCACCATTCGGACAGTGAGGAGGACAGATACGCAGTATTTT.